This section outlines one TCR beta chain sequence together with its context. Construction of TCR beta libraries relied on iRepertoire HTBI primers and on Arm-PCR targeting CDR3 regions. TCRdb reprocessed the multiplex PCR reads with MiXCR, giving one entry per CDR3 protein. The sample includes hundreds of thousands of distinct CDR3 sequences, around 16% seen only once; the top ten take about 7.8%. The time point: newly diagnosed GD, antithyroid drugs for less than 3 months. From RNA extracted from PBMCs, the TCR library was made. These data are taken from a study of regulatory T cells in long-lasting Graves disease. This sample was also put to use in a study of T cells in Graves' hyperthyroidism and ophthalmopathy. This second report adds: Most clonotypes that expanded in the thyroid above 0.001 also showed up in blood.

The sample consisted of peripheral blood mononuclear cells (PBMCs), taken at new diagnosis, from a patient treated with antithyroid drugs. The source is a middle-aged woman with Graves disease.

As DNA, the CDR3 is TGTGCCAGCAGTTTCGGACTCCAGGGGACCCAGTACTTC. This sequence encodes CASSFGLQGTQYF. V is TRBV6-2 or TRBV6-3 and J is TRBJ2-5; D may be TRBD1 or TRBD2 (5 bases each). V was trimmed by 4 bases and J by 7 bases, leaving 13 bases between them. This CDR3 is 13 amino acids long. The germline gives CDR1 MNHEY, CDR2 SVGEGT.